This T cell receptor beta chain is drawn from a study of blood T cells in healthy people across ages. Germline CDR1 is SGHTA and CDR2 is FQGNSA. This CDR3 has 15 amino acids. Primed by a sample-barcoded 5' primer and a J-beta primer mix, a second PCR proceeded for about 7 to 12 cycles. The authors tagged each cDNA molecule using a template-switch adaptor with 12 random nucleotides. TCRdb fed the 5' RACE reads into MiXCR, producing one record per CDR3 protein. Among roughly 1.5 million distinct CDR3 sequences listed, approximately 43% were seen once. V and J are TRBV7-2 and TRBJ2-1, with 10 bases matching TRBD2. TRBJ2-7 matches the DNA end more closely, so the J call is doubtful. The sequence was obtained from a woman aged 18-30 years in good health. The specimen was blood. The CDR3 nucleotides read TGTGCCAGCAGCGCGAGCGGGGGGGCCTACAATGAGCAGTACTTC. This encodes CASSASGGAYNEQYF.